Listed below are T cell receptor beta chains from one sample, sequenced in a study of blood T cell repertoires in COVID-19. Measured with immunoSEQ multiplex PCR; TCRdb has only the in-frame clones, and not every one. Altogether about 210,000 clones are present, approximately 90% being singletons, with the ten largest covering 1.2%. Input material: PBMCs or T cells enriched from blood (not recorded which). These receptors all stem from a man younger than 45 who had recovered from COVID-19. Both conserved end residues are part of each CDR3. D genes are given only for firm matches. Not all rows give a size; the values are once, few, many and, for expanded clones, a class.

J: TRBJ2-1; D: TRBD2; size: few; V: TRBV2; DNA: TGTGCCAGCAGTGGTATTAGCGGGGGACTCAATGAGCAGTTCTTC; CDR3: CASSGISGGLNEQFF
J: TRBJ1-3; D: TRBD1; size: few; V: TRBV5-1; DNA: TGCGCCAGCAGCCAGGACAGGGGTCATGGAAACACCATATATTTT; CDR3: CASSQDRGHGNTIYF
J: TRBJ2-3; D: TRBD2; size: .; V: TRBV4-3; DNA: TGCGCCAGCAGCGATTCCGGGACTAGTCTCACAGATACGCAGTATTTT; CDR3: CASSDSGTSLTDTQYF
J: TRBJ2-5; D: .; size: .; V: TRBV2; DNA: TGTGCCAGCAGTGAAGCGCCGTTGGTAGCCGCGGAGACCCAGTACTTC; CDR3: CASSEAPLVAAETQYF
J: TRBJ2-7; D: .; size: .; V: TRBV5-1; DNA: TGCGCCAGCAGCTTGGGGGGACGGGACACGTACTTC; CDR3: CASSLGGRDTYF
J: TRBJ1-1; D: .; size: .; V: TRBV7-2; DNA: TGTGCCAGCAGCTTAAGGGCAGGGAGGGACACTGAAGCTTTCTTT; CDR3: CASSLRAGRDTEAFF
J: TRBJ2-5; D: .; size: .; V: TRBV11-2; DNA: TGTGCCAGCAGCCGCCAGGCTAGCGTCACCCGTGGGGAGACCCAGTACTTC; CDR3: CASSRQASVTRGETQYF
J: TRBJ1-2; D: .; size: .; V: TRBV24-1; DNA: TGTGCCACCAGTGACTACTATGGCTACACCTTC; CDR3: CATSDYYGYTF
J: TRBJ1-1; D: .; size: .; V: TRBV10-2; DNA: TGCGCCAGCAGCAGGGCTAGTGAAGCTTTCTTT; CDR3: CASSRASEAFF
J: TRBJ2-2; D: .; size: .; V: TRBV2; DNA: TGTGCCAGCAGTGAAGAGGTTCACAGTTACACCGGGGAGCTGTTTTTT; CDR3: CASSEEVHSYTGELFF
J: TRBJ2-5; D: .; size: .; V: TRBV7-9; DNA: TGTGCCAGCAGCCTGGAGCCTCAGGGGGGCTGGAACCAAGAGACCCAGTACTTC; CDR3: CASSLEPQGGWNQETQYF